Listed below are T cell receptor beta chains from one sample, sequenced in a study of Ad26.COV2.S vaccination and SARS-CoV-2 variants. Clones were sequenced by immunoSEQ multiplex PCR, and TCRdb holds only the in-frame ones, with some missing. The repertoire holds around 420,000 clones, roughly 90% seen once, with 3.5% to 4% in the top ten. Sample: peripheral blood, taken in a trial of Ad26.COV2.S vaccine versus placebo. The receptors shown here come from a person aged 18-65 years who received the Ad26.COV2.S COVID-19 vaccine or a placebo. Both conserved end residues are part of each CDR3. D genes are given only for firm matches. Rows give clone size only sometimes, using once, few, many, or a class for an expanded clone.

cdr3_nt cdr3_aa d_call v_call clone_size j_call
TGCAGCGTTGAAGATCCCCGGGCAATGAGCACAGATACGCAGTATTTT CSVEDPRAMSTDTQYF - TRBV29-1 - TRBJ2-3
TGTGCCAGCAGTTTATGGGGGGAGGGTATCGGCAGGGCCCAGCATTTT CASSLWGEGIGRAQHF - TRBV28 - TRBJ1-5
TGTGCCAGCAGCTTAGTGAGCAATGAGCAGTTCTTC CASSLVSNEQFF - TRBV7-9 few TRBJ2-1
TGTGCCAGCAGCCCCGGGTCTTTCTACAATGAGCAGTTCTTC CASSPGSFYNEQFF - TRBV7-8 - TRBJ2-1
TGTGCCAGCAGTCTTAGTACTCCAGGGCGGGGCAACACCATATATTTT CASSLSTPGRGNTIYF - TRBV7-6 - TRBJ1-3
TGTGCCAGCAGCTTTAAGGACGGGAATCAGCCCCAGCATTTT CASSFKDGNQPQHF - TRBV7-2 few TRBJ1-5
TGTGCCAGCAGCTGGGGGGGAAGTGGCTACAATGAGCAGTTCTTC CASSWGGSGYNEQFF TRBD2 TRBV7-2 - TRBJ2-1
TGTGCCAGCAGCTTAGAAGGGCTAGCGGGGGGTTTCTCCTACGAGCAGTACTTC CASSLEGLAGGFSYEQYF TRBD2 TRBV7-6 - TRBJ2-7
TGTGCCAGCAGCTTAGGGGACAGGGCGGAGACCCAGTACTTC CASSLGDRAETQYF TRBD1 TRBV11-2 - TRBJ2-5
TGTGCCAGCAGTTCATCGGGGGGAGGGAATCAGCCCCAGCATTTT CASSSSGGGNQPQHF - TRBV28 - TRBJ1-5
TGTGCCAGCAGTTTAGTGGGACAGGGGGCTGGGCAGCCCCAGCATTTT CASSLVGQGAGQPQHF TRBD1 TRBV27 - TRBJ1-5
TGTGCCAGCAGCTTAGCAGCCGGGGACACTGAAGCTTTCTTT CASSLAAGDTEAFF - TRBV11-2 - TRBJ1-1
TGCGCCAGCAGCTTGACAGGGGACCGCACAGATACGCAGTATTTT CASSLTGDRTDTQYF TRBD1 TRBV5-1 - TRBJ2-3
TGTGCCAGCAGCCTTCAAACCAGGGGGTTCGACGAGCAGTACTTC CASSLQTRGFDEQYF TRBD1 TRBV7-2 once TRBJ2-7
TGTGCCACCAGTGGGGAGGGGCAGAACACTGAAGCTTTCTTT CATSGEGQNTEAFF - TRBV24-1 - TRBJ1-1
TGCGCCAGCAGCCAAGATCCCCACGGAGGGGCCAACGTCCTGACTTTC CASSQDPHGGANVLTF - TRBV4-3 - TRBJ2-6
TGTGCCAGCAGAGTGGGGGGCTTACTCAATGAGCAGTATTTT CASRVGGLLNEQYF - TRBV2 - TRBJ2-3
TGTGCCAGCAGCAGGACCGACAGGGCCGGGGGGGCTTTCTTT CASSRTDRAGGAFF TRBD1 TRBV14 - TRBJ1-1
TGTGCCAGCAGCTACGGGACAGGGGAAAACATTCAGTACTTC CASSYGTGENIQYF TRBD1 TRBV9 - TRBJ2-4
TGTGCCAGTTCTGGGACACCCAATAATCAGCCCCAGCATTTT CASSGTPNNQPQHF - TRBV19 - TRBJ1-5
TGTGCCAGCAGTTTGGGACAGGGGTTTGACGAGCAGTACTTC CASSLGQGFDEQYF TRBD1 TRBV28 - TRBJ2-7
TGTGCCAGCAGCTTGGGGTTTTGGCACTTATCCTACGAGCAGTACTTC CASSLGFWHLSYEQYF - TRBV5-4 once TRBJ2-7